These 14 T cell receptor beta chains share one sample of origin, sequenced in a study of response to subunit inactivated influenza vaccine. One entry per CDR3 protein results from TCRdb running MiXCR on the RT-PCR reads. The sample carries roughly 760,000 distinct CDR3 sequences, less than 25% recorded once. Here the sequenced sample was PBMCs from blood, taken around 5 days after vaccination. The receptor source for this set is a man in his forties or fifties who received an inactivated influenza vaccine.

Ten or more counts support this clonotype. This chain links TRBV12-3 or TRBV12-4 with TRBJ2-1, with D perhaps being TRBD1 or TRBD2 (6 bases each). The CDR3 consists of 14 residues. V gave up 5 bases and J gave up 4 bases, with 12 bases separating them. The CDR3 nucleotides read TGTGCCAGCAGTACCACGGGGGCTTACAATGAGCAGTTCTTC. It encodes CASSTTGAYNEQFF.

This clonotype was found a few times. In nucleotides, the CDR3 is TGTGCCAGCAGCTTATTGAGGGACACTGAGCAGTTCTTC. Translation gives CASSLLRDTEQFF. The genes are TRBV11-1 and TRBJ2-1, with D maybe TRBD1 (6 bases). This CDR3 has 13 amino acids. Germline assignment: CDR1 SGHAT and CDR2 FQDESV (reference sequence). V lost 2 bases, J lost 9 bases, and 11 bases lay in between. Filled out from reference TRBV11-1 and TRBJ2-1, the complete variable domain reads EAEVAQSPRYKITEKSQAVAFWCDPISGHATLYWYRQILGQGPELLVQFQDESVVDDSQLPKDRFSAERLKGVDSTLKIQPAELGDSAMYLCASSLLRDTEQFFGPGTRLTVL.

This chain connects TRBV7-9 to TRBJ2-7; 7 bases line up with TRBD2. Germline CDR1 and CDR2: SEHNR and FQNEAQ (reference sequence). After removal of 5 bases from V and 3 bases from J, the junction contained 7 bases not matched to a gene. CDR3 length equals 14 residues. The DNA of the CDR3 is TGTGCCAGCAGCGGGGGGGATGCTCTCTACGAGCAGTACTTC. Protein product: CASSGGDALYEQYF.

This clonotype was recorded a few times. The chain couples TRBV20-1 to TRBJ2-7, with 7 nucleotides matching TRBD1. The CDR3 covers 13 residues. Unmatched junction bases numbered 4, after V lost 2 bases and J lost 3 bases. The V gene's germline CDR1 is DFQATT and CDR2 SNEGSKA (reference sequence). The CDR3 DNA sequence: TGCAGTGCTAGATCGGGGACAGTCTACGAGCAGTACTTC. This codes for CSARSGTVYEQYF.

Many counts were recorded for this clonotype. The J gene is TRBJ2-7, the V gene TRBV20-1; D call uncertain. Germline V lookup: CDR1 DFQATT, CDR2 SNEGSKA (reference sequence). The CDR3 runs 11 residues. Trimming stripped 2 bases from V and 4 bases from J, with 6 bases between. The DNA for the CDR3 is TGCAGTGCTAGATGGGGATACGAGCAGTACTTC. It codes for CSARWGYEQYF.

This chain links TRBV5-1 with TRBJ1-3; no definite D call. Germline assignment: CDR1 SGHRS and CDR2 YFSETQ. The CDR3 has 16 residues. Between the trimmed V and J ends, which lost 3 bases and 0 bases, there was a span of 13 bases. CDR3 bases: TGCGCCAGCAGCTCGGGTGTCGCCCGCTCTGGAAACACCATATATTTT. Translated: CASSSGVARSGNTIYF.

This clonotype has only a few counts. The rearrangement joins TRBV10-1 to TRBJ2-7; TRBD1 agrees at 9 bases. The ends lost 2 bases at V and 2 bases at J; junction bases unmatched: 7. Germline V gives CDR1 WNHNN, CDR2 SYGVQD (reference sequence). The CDR3 totals 16 residues. The CDR3 sequence is CASSEASGTGTYEQYF. In DNA, the CDR3 is TGCGCCAGCAGTGAGGCCTCAGGGACAGGGACCTACGAGCAGTACTTC.

The genes are TRBV4-1 and TRBJ1-2, with D hard to call. Germline values: CDR1 MGHRA, CDR2 YSYEKL. CDR3 length: 16 amino acids. The V and J ends lost 0 bases and 8 bases respectively, with 19 bases between them. In DNA form, the CDR3 reads TGCGCCAGCAGCCAAGATCTAGGCCGGGCCTCGGGCGGCTACACCTTC. Protein sequence: CASSQDLGRASGGYTF.

This rearrangement joins TRBV6-2 or TRBV6-3 to TRBJ1-1; TRBD1 matches at 7 bases. Per the germline V gene, CDR1 is MNHEY and CDR2 is SVGEGT. J gave up 7 bases and V 2 bases, and 13 bases lay outside the gene matches. The CDR3 spans 16 residues. The CDR3 reads CASSYTMGRGPGEAFF. For the CDR3, the DNA is TGTGCCAGCAGTTACACAATGGGGAGGGGGCCTGGTGAAGCTTTCTTT.

Only one count was recorded for this clonotype. This chain joins TRBV7-2 and TRBJ2-1; the D is unclear. With 3 bases removed from V and 4 bases from J, the gap between germline ends came to 13 bases. This CDR3 is 15 amino acids long. The V gene's germline CDR1 is SGHTA and CDR2 FQGNSA. CDR3 coding DNA: TGTGCCAGCAGCTTGTTTGGTATTCAGTACAATGAGCAGTTCTTC. As protein: CASSLFGIQYNEQFF.

The V gene is TRBV7-8, the J gene TRBJ2-7, with D possibly TRBD2 on 6 matching bases. The CDR3 runs 12 residues. The germline CDR1 and CDR2 sequences are SGHVS and FQNEAQ. Trimming took off 5 bases at V and 5 bases at J, with 10 bases between the two ends. The CDR3 reads CASSRRRDEQYF. The CDR3 coding sequence is TGTGCCAGCAGCCGCAGGAGGGACGAGCAGTACTTC.

This clonotype was found a few times. In nucleotides, the CDR3 is TGTGCCAGCAGGGACAGGAGAACCGGGGAGCTGTTTTTT. It yields the protein CASRDRRTGELFF. The chain has TRBV11-1 and TRBJ2-2; 7 bases are a match to TRBD1. The CDR3 runs to 13 residues. Germline-derived CDR1 and CDR2 are SGHAT and FQDESV (reference sequence). V was pared by 6 bases and J by 5 bases, with 3 bases of the junction left unmatched.

This clonotype has only a few counts. Germline is not matched at one junction end, which may reflect a read error. The chain employs TRBV29-1 and TRBJ2-5; 11 bases match TRBD1. The CDR3 runs to 14 residues. CDR1 is SQVTM and CDR2 is ANQGSEA in the germline V gene. CDR3 DNA: TGTAGCGGCTCGGGACAGGGGGTTCAAGAGACCCAGTACTTC. Protein: CSGSGQGVQETQYF.

This clonotype was detected once. The CDR3 spells CASSAKTVGNTEAFF. The CDR3 region has the DNA TGTGCCAGCAGCGCGAAGACAGTCGGGAACACTGAAGCTTTCTTT. This chain links TRBV5-6 with TRBJ1-1, with D perhaps matching TRBD1 (5 bases). This CDR3 has 15 amino acids. The ends were cut back, 4 bases at V and 1 base at J, with 14 bases in the middle. From germline, CDR1 is SGHDT and CDR2 YYEEEE.